The 5 T cell receptor beta chains below all came from one sample that was sequenced in a study of siplizumab effects on memory and regulatory T cells. The protocol was immunoSEQ multiplex PCR, while the TCRdb copy is restricted to in-frame clones and leaves out a portion. The data contain around 100,000 clones, approximately 93% of them seen just once; the ten biggest clones take up about 0.62%. Material: Tregs sorted from blood. The receptors derive from a human donor in good health.

This sequence joins TRBV4-1 and TRBJ1-6, with D uncertain. The CDR3 is 16 residues long. Trimming left V 2 bases short and J 6 bases short, with 14 bases between. Germline CDR1 is MGHRA and CDR2 is YSYEKL. The CDR3 DNA follows: TGCGCCAGCAGCCAATTCTTATCAGGCAGTAATTCACCCCTCCACTTT. It translates to CASSQFLSGSNSPLHF.

This rearrangement joins TRBV7-9 to TRBJ2-5; possible D gene TRBD2, 5 bases. Trimming removed 5 bases from V and 2 bases from J, with 9 bases in between. CDR3 length: 13 residues. From germline, CDR1 is SEHNR and CDR2 FQNEAQ (reference sequence). This CDR3 reads CASSISGQETQYF. CDR3 sequence (DNA): TGTGCCAGCAGCATAAGCGGACAAGAGACCCAGTACTTC.

The chain recombines TRBV7-9 with TRBJ1-2; weak D call: TRBD1 (5 bases). The CDR3 has 14 amino acids. From germline, CDR1 is SEHNR and CDR2 FQNEAQ (reference sequence). V was shortened by 4 bases and J by 4 bases, with 13 bases between the two germline ends. CDR3: CASSSRAGFYGYTF. The DNA of the CDR3 is TGTGCCAGCAGCTCTAGGGCAGGGTTCTATGGCTACACCTTC.

The sample holds one count of this clone. J is TRBJ1-1 and V is TRBV6-6; no clear D. Trimming cost V 4 bases and J 4 bases, with 4 bases left between them. CDR1 and CDR2 (germline): MNHNY, SVGAGI (reference sequence). There are 11 residues in the CDR3. CDR3 loop: CASSSTTEAFF. In DNA form, the CDR3 reads TGTGCCAGCAGTTCAACCACTGAAGCTTTCTTT.

The rearrangement joins TRBV19 to TRBJ2-1, with 11 bases matching TRBD1. CDR3 size: 15 residues. Germline CDR1 and CDR2: LNHDA and SQIVND (reference sequence). With V trimmed by 4 bases and J by 4 bases, 3 bases remained unmatched. The CDR3 reads CASSRTGGTYNEQFF. CDR3 DNA sequence: TGTGCCAGTAGTAGGACAGGGGGCACTTACAATGAGCAGTTCTTC. Full variable domain (rest looked up from reference TRBV19 and TRBJ2-1): DGGITQSPKYLFRKEGQNVTLSCEQNLNHDAMYWYRQDPGQGLRLIYYSQIVNDFQKGDIAEGYSVSREKKESFPLTVTSAQKNPTAFYLCASSRTGGTYNEQFFGPGTRLTVL.